This T cell receptor (beta chain) was sequenced for a study of blood T cells in healthy people across ages. Overall study results and limits: The authors considered diversity estimates from one million T cells to be underestimates.

Germline CDR1 is DFQATT and CDR2 is SNEGSKA (reference sequence). This CDR3 contains 17 residues. In the case of this clonotype: Its cognate antigen is unknown. At one boundary the junction diverges from the germline segment, which might be a read error.

Through a sample-barcoded 5' primer and a J-beta primer mix, a second PCR was run for about 7 to 12 cycles. Tags on each cDNA molecule came from a template-switch adaptor with 12 random nucleotides. MiXCR was run by TCRdb on the 5' RACE reads, yielding one entry per CDR3 protein. The sample records 1.5 million to 2 million distinct CDR3 sequences, around 35% being singletons. This chain joins TRBV20-1 and TRBJ2-3; D may correspond to TRBD1 or TRBD2 (5 bases each). The sequenced sample was blood. The TCR comes from a woman in her 30s in good health. This chain's CDR3 is CSASRSESGASIDTQYF. In DNA, the CDR3 is TGCAGTGCTAGTCGGTCCGAGTCCGGGGCTAGCATAGATACGCAGTATTTT.